This TCR beta chain was found in a study of human T cells and chemical hapten exposure. Turning to the study itself: On the upper back, patch tests were applied with 0.01% DPC and read at 6 days.

V was trimmed by 6 bases and J by 5 bases, leaving 11 bases between them. Per germline, CDR1 MDHEN and CDR2 SYDVKM. The CDR3 is made up of 14 amino acids. TCRdb re-called the RACE reads with MiXCR, one entry per CDR3 protein. Of nearly 55,000 distinct CDR3 sequences listed, 8.5% to 10% are singletons. Time point: patch test 2, 6 weeks after DPC sensitization. Treatment indicated: therapeutic diphenylcyclopropenone sensitization with weekly scalp DPC. This specimen consisted of whole blood, obtained in connection with sensitization to the hapten diphenylcyclopropenone (DPC). The chain links TRBV28 to TRBJ1-6; D ambiguous. The source is a woman aged 50 to 65 with alopecia areata. Some clones in this sample may be carry-over from other donors' samples. The CDR3 sequence is CASSLDGNNSPLHF. CDR3 DNA: TGTGCCAGCAGCCTGGACGGAAATAATTCACCCCTCCACTTT.